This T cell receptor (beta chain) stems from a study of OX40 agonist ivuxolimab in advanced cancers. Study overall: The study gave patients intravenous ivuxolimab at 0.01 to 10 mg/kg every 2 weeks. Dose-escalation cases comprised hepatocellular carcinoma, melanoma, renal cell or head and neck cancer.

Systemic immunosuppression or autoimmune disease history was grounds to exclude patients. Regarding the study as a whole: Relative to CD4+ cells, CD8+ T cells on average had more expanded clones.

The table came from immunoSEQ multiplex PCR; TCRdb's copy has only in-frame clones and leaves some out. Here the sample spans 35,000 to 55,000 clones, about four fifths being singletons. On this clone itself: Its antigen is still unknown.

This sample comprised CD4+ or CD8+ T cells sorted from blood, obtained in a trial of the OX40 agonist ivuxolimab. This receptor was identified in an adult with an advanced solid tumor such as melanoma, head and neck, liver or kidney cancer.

DNA of the CDR3: TGTGCCTGGGGTGACAGGATCTCTGGGGCCAACGTCCTGACTTTC. Amino acid sequence: CAWGDRISGANVLTF. The rearrangement joins TRBV30 to TRBJ2-6, with D perhaps TRBD1 (6 bases). Trimming took 5 bases from V and 0 from J, leaving 11 bases between them. The germline gives CDR1 GTSNPN, CDR2 SVGIG (reference sequence). The CDR3 is made up of 15 amino acids.